Presented here are 8 T cell receptor beta chains from one specimen sequenced in a study of T cells after yellow fever vaccination. Each CDR3 protein is one row after TCRdb ran MiXCR on the 5' RACE reads. The sample has roughly 310,000 distinct CDR3 sequences, 3.6% seen once. Source: PBMCs, taken on the day of the yellow fever booster vaccination. The receptors stem from a man aged 18 to 30 who received the YFV17D yellow fever vaccine.

For this clonotype: This may stem from a read error, because a much larger clone lies one nucleotide away. The gene calls are TRBV20-1 and TRBJ1-2; no firm D call. The CDR3 sequence is 12 residues long. The germline V gene has CDR1 DFQATT and CDR2 SNEGSKA (reference sequence). The CDR3 region is CSARSRNFGYTF. CDR3 coding DNA: TGCAGTGCCAGATCGAGGAACTTTGGCTACACCTTC.

V and J are TRBV13 and TRBJ2-3; D unresolved. The V end lost 3 bases, the J end lost 0 bases, and 4 bases lay between the germline ends. The CDR3 length is 13 residues. CDR1 is PRHDT, CDR2 FYEKMQ, per germline (reference sequence). DNA of the CDR3: TGTGCCAGCAGCTTTAAGAGCACAGATACGCAGTATTTT. It is translated as CASSFKSTDTQYF.

Ten or more counts support this clonotype. The chain employs TRBV5-1 and TRBJ2-7, with 9 positions matching TRBD1. Germline CDR1 SGHRS, CDR2 YFSETQ. The CDR3 has 14 residues. Trimming took 4 bases from V and 3 from J; bases not matched to a gene: 5. CDR3 bases: TGCGCCAGCAGCGACCCGGGACAGGGCTACGAGCAGTACTTC. This sequence encodes CASSDPGQGYEQYF.

This clonotype was found a few times. V is TRBV20-1 and J is TRBJ2-1; D remains unclear. CDR1 is DFQATT and CDR2 is SNEGSKA in the germline V gene (reference sequence). Deletions cut 2 bases from V and 0 bases from J, with 8 bases between. This CDR3 contains 14 residues. The CDR3 sequence is CSARLGPSYNEQFF. The CDR3 coding sequence is TGCAGTGCTAGACTGGGCCCCTCCTACAATGAGCAGTTCTTC.

This clonotype was seen many times. The chain combines TRBV10-3 with TRBJ2-1; 10 nucleotides match TRBD2. Germline-derived CDR1 and CDR2 are ENHRY and SYGVKD. The CDR3 runs to 15 residues. The trim removed 6 bases at V and 10 bases at J, leaving 12 bases unmatched. CDR3 in amino acids: CAISAGLAGAGEQFF. The CDR3 coding sequence is TGTGCCATCAGCGCCGGGCTAGCGGGGGCCGGAGAGCAGTTCTTC.

This clonotype occurred many times. V gene TRBV7-6 combines with J gene TRBJ2-1; 7 bases line up with TRBD2. Trimming at V came to 4 bases and at J to 12 bases, leaving 12 bases not matched to a gene. Per germline, CDR1 SGHVS and CDR2 FNYEAQ. This CDR3 has 14 amino acids. The CDR3 is CASSSPTSPPGQFF. The DNA of the CDR3 is TGTGCCAGCAGCTCTCCGACTAGCCCCCCGGGGCAGTTCTTC.

This clonotype has a handful of counts. The J gene is TRBJ1-2, the V gene TRBV12-3 or TRBV12-4; unclear D gene. This CDR3 is 13 amino acids long. V lost 7 bases and J 2 bases, leaving 11 bases between the germline ends. This CDR3 reads CASTSTANYGYTF. The CDR3 region has the DNA TGTGCCAGCACGTCCACAGCCAACTATGGCTACACCTTC.

This clonotype has only a few counts. The gene calls are TRBV19 and TRBJ2-1, with TRBD1 matching over 11 bases. The CDR3 consists of 13 residues. Unmatched junction bases numbered 7, after V lost 10 bases and J lost 8 bases. Germline loops: CDR1 LNHDA, CDR2 SQIVND (reference sequence). This CDR3 is CATEDRGPHEQFF. As DNA, the CDR3 is TGTGCCACCGAGGACAGGGGGCCCCATGAGCAGTTCTTC.